Presented here are 21 T cell receptor beta chains from one specimen sequenced in a study of cytotoxic CD8 clonotypes in ibrutinib-treated CLL. Profiled with immunoSEQ multiplex PCR; TCRdb holds only in-frame clones, not every one. The sample records 300,000 to 400,000 clones, over 55% being singletons. The input for sequencing was PBMCs, taken after 36 months of ibrutinib treatment. Receptors originate from a human donor with chronic lymphocytic leukemia.

The chain uses TRBV29-1 and TRBJ2-2; 8 bases map to TRBD2. After removal of 4 bases from V and 4 bases from J, the junction contained 2 bases not matched to a gene. The CDR3 has 13 residues. Germline assignment: CDR1 SQVTM and CDR2 ANQGSEA. CDR3 protein: CSVVAGPTGELFF. As DNA, the CDR3 is TGCAGCGTTGTAGCGGGGCCCACCGGGGAGCTGTTTTTT.

V usage is TRBV2 and J usage is TRBJ2-7; D call uncertain. V shed 7 bases and J shed 2 bases, with 9 bases lying between them. Germline values: CDR1 SNHLY, CDR2 FYNNEI. This CDR3 comprises 12 residues. CDR3 sequence: CASNRAPYEQYF. DNA of the CDR3: TGTGCCAGCAACAGAGCACCCTACGAGCAGTACTTC.

This clone came up once. The rearrangement uses TRBV28 and TRBJ2-7; the D gene could be TRBD1 or TRBD2 (7 bases each). V lost 7 bases and J 4 bases, leaving 14 bases between the germline ends. Germline CDR1 MDHEN, CDR2 SYDVKM. This CDR3 region has 13 residues. The CDR3 DNA reads TGTGCCAGCAAACCCAGGGGGGGGTACGAGCAGTACTTC. This sequence encodes CASKPRGGYEQYF.

This clone showed up just a few times. The chain has TRBV28 and TRBJ2-7; 7 nucleotides line up with TRBD1. CDR1 MDHEN and CDR2 SYDVKM come from the germline V gene. The CDR3 has 14 amino acids. The trim removed 7 bases at V and 3 bases at J, leaving 9 bases unmatched. The CDR3 DNA follows: TGTGCCAGCATGGCCCAGACAGGGTTCTACGAGCAGTACTTC. Translation: CASMAQTGFYEQYF. Filled out from reference TRBV28 and TRBJ2-7, the complete variable domain reads DVKVTQSSRYLVKRTGEKVFLECVQDMDHENMFWYRQDPGLGLRLIYFSYDVKMKEKGDIPEGYSVSREKKERFSLILESASTNQTSMYLCASMAQTGFYEQYFGPGTRLTVT.

J is TRBJ1-1 and V is TRBV10-3; D not certain. From germline, CDR1 is ENHRY and CDR2 SYGVKD. The CDR3 is made up of 13 amino acids. V shed 8 bases and J shed 0 bases, with 10 bases lying between them. CDR3 nucleotides: TGTGCCATCGCGGACCTCTTGAACACTGAAGCTTTCTTT. Translation: CAIADLLNTEAFF.

This clone was counted only a few times. V and J are TRBV28 and TRBJ2-7, with D possibly TRBD1 on 6 matching bases. The CDR3 extends over 12 amino acids. The V and J ends lost 6 bases and 9 bases respectively, with 15 bases between them. In germline, CDR1 is MDHEN, CDR2 SYDVKM. CDR3 nucleotide sequence: TGTGCCAGCAGCCGAACAGGGATTGGGCAGTACTTC. This gives the protein CASSRTGIGQYF.

This clone has only a few counts. The CDR3 DNA is TGTGCCAGCTCACCCATTTTAGATACGCAGTATTTT. Protein sequence: CASSPILDTQYF. The V and J genes are TRBV18 and TRBJ2-3; D gene uncertain. Looked up from germline, CDR1 is KGHSH and CDR2 is LQKENI. Trimming left V 3 bases short and J 5 bases short, with 6 bases between. The CDR3 has 12 amino acids.

V is TRBV25-1 and J is TRBJ2-7; 10 bases line up with TRBD2. CDR1 MGHDK and CDR2 SYGVNS come from the germline V gene. The CDR3 sequence is 14 residues long. V dropped 8 bases and J dropped 3; count of bases not matched to a gene: 7. Here the CDR3 reads CASSTSGKRYEQYF. CDR3 in DNA: TGTGCCAGCTCTACTAGCGGGAAGCGCTACGAGCAGTACTTC.

V usage is TRBV7-3 and J usage is TRBJ2-3; D gene unclear. V lost 3 bases to trimming and J lost 1 base, with 8 bases between them. The V gene's germline CDR1 is SGHTA and CDR2 FQGTGA. This CDR3 spans 14 amino acids. CDR3 in amino acids: CASSLNPRTDTQYF. DNA of the CDR3: TGTGCCAGCAGCTTGAATCCACGCACAGATACGCAGTATTTT.

V usage is TRBV28 and J usage is TRBJ2-7, with 8 bases matching TRBD1. The germline CDR1 and CDR2 sequences are MDHEN and SYDVKM. CDR3 length: 15 amino acids. V dropped 2 bases and J dropped 4; count of bases not matched to a gene: 7. DNA for the CDR3: TGTGCCAGCAGTTTAACCCATAGGACAGGGTACGAGCAGTACTTC. Translated, it gives CASSLTHRTGYEQYF.

This chain joins TRBV19 and TRBJ1-2; 8 bases are a match to TRBD1. Trimming cost V 3 bases and J 4 bases; bases outside gene matches: 7. The CDR3 sequence is 15 residues long. CDR1 and CDR2 (germline): LNHDA, SQIVND (reference sequence). The CDR3 region has the DNA TGTGCCAGTAGTATTCCGCAGGGGGCCCGCTATGGCTACACCTTC. Its translation is CASSIPQGARYGYTF.

This clone was recorded a few times. The J gene is TRBJ2-3, the V gene TRBV20-1; D call uncertain. CDR1 DFQATT and CDR2 SNEGSKA come from the germline V gene (reference sequence). V dropped 7 bases and J dropped 6 bases, with 11 bases sitting between them. The CDR3 has 11 residues. The CDR3 spells CSGPRGDTQYF. The CDR3 nucleotides read TGCAGTGGGCCGAGAGGCGATACGCAGTATTTT.

The chain employs TRBV18 and TRBJ2-5; D remains ambiguous. Trimming left V 1 base short and J 1 base short, with 4 bases between. CDR1 and CDR2 from the germline V gene are KGHSH and LQKENI. The CDR3 is 13 amino acids. The CDR3 DNA is TGTGCCAGCTCACCACGGATCCAAGAGACCCAGTACTTC. Its protein product is CASSPRIQETQYF.

The chain is built from TRBV19 and TRBJ2-7; no definite D call. V dropped 0 bases and J dropped 2 bases, with 14 bases sitting between them. The CDR3 totals 16 residues. The germline V gene has CDR1 LNHDA and CDR2 SQIVND (reference sequence). DNA for the CDR3: TGTGCCAGTAGTATAGATGGGTCAGGTATGACCTACGAGCAGTACTTC. Its translation: CASSIDGSGMTYEQYF.

The chain employs TRBV9 and TRBJ2-2, with D hard to call. This CDR3 spans 13 amino acids. V shed 4 bases and J shed 5 bases, with 9 bases lying between them. The germline V gene has CDR1 SGDLS and CDR2 YYNGEE. CDR3 DNA: TGTGCCAGCAGCCCAGGTGGTACCGGGGAGCTGTTTTTT. Amino acids: CASSPGGTGELFF.

This sequence joins TRBV5-1 and TRBJ1-1; TRBD1 aligns across 7 bases. The CDR3 runs 14 residues. From germline, CDR1 is SGHRS and CDR2 YFSETQ. V shed 1 base, J shed 0 bases, and the junction held 0 bases outside the gene matches. The CDR3 region is CASSLQGVNTEAFF. CDR3 DNA sequence: TGCGCCAGCAGCTTGCAGGGGGTGAACACTGAAGCTTTCTTT.

This clone occurred a few times. This chain links TRBV6-1 with TRBJ2-2; a weak D match, TRBD2 (5 bases). Germline CDR1 and CDR2: MNHNS and SASEGT. Trimming left V 6 bases short and J 3 bases short, with 14 bases between. The CDR3 is 15 amino acids. CDR3 protein: CASSGSGSYTGELFF. The CDR3 DNA sequence: TGTGCCAGCAGCGGCAGCGGTTCCTACACCGGGGAGCTGTTTTTT.

The CDR3 bases are TGCGCCAGCAGCTACTCTGGGGCCAACGTCCTGACTTTC. Protein sequence: CASSYSGANVLTF. This chain uses TRBV4-3 with TRBJ2-6; D uncertain. Trimming removed 5 bases at V and 0 bases at J, with 2 bases between. CDR3 length equals 13 residues. CDR1 and CDR2 (germline): LGHNA, YSLEER.

This clone has more than one count but fewer than ten. The chain combines TRBV7-9 with TRBJ2-1, with D possibly being TRBD2 (6 bases). The CDR3 extends over 15 amino acids. CDR1 SEHNR and CDR2 FQNEAQ come from the germline V gene (reference sequence). V lost 4 bases and J lost 4, with 14 bases in between. DNA for the CDR3: TGTGCCAGCAGCTCTTACGGAGGGACTTACAATGAGCAGTTCTTC. Its translation is CASSSYGGTYNEQFF.

This clone has a handful of counts. This rearrangement joins TRBV10-3 to TRBJ2-7; either TRBD1 or TRBD2 may fit D (5 bases each). Germline loops: CDR1 ENHRY, CDR2 SYGVKD. CDR3 length: 17 residues. With 4 bases removed from V and 0 bases from J, the gap between germline ends came to 19 bases. The CDR3 sequence is CAISGYEPGPSSYEQYF. The DNA of the CDR3 is TGTGCCATCAGTGGGTATGAACCGGGACCCAGCTCCTACGAGCAGTACTTC.

This clone was seen more than once but under ten times. This chain connects TRBV2 to TRBJ2-2; no clear D gene. V was pared by 7 bases and J by 3 bases, with 9 bases between. The germline gives CDR1 SNHLY, CDR2 FYNNEI. This CDR3 has 13 amino acids. The CDR3 DNA reads TGTGCCAGCAACGAACATTACACCGGGGAGCTGTTTTTT. Encoded protein: CASNEHYTGELFF.